This TCR beta chain originates from a study of glioma-infiltrating T cells after dendritic cell vaccination. Study background: Monocyte-derived dendritic cells, cultured less than 9 days with IL-4 and GM-CSF, were pulsed with autologous tumor lysate.

Germline V gene sequence: CDR1 KGHSH, CDR2 LQKENI. The CDR3 totals 15 residues. V shed 6 bases and J 0 bases; nucleotides not matched to a gene: 5. The time point denotes: after dendritic cell vaccination, including at tumor progression/relapse. Selection required adequate fresh-frozen tumor tissue plus more than two years' survival data. Sequencing was performed with immunoSEQ multiplex PCR; in TCRdb, only in-frame clones are kept and a portion is missing. The sample lists 100,000 to 120,000 clones; around 87% were seen once. The material was blood, obtained after dendritic cell vaccination. The chain joins TRBV18 to TRBJ2-3; the match to TRBD1 covers 8 bases. The clonotype comes from a human donor with glioblastoma. The CDR3: CASSRTGGSTDTQYF. CDR3 nucleotides: TGTGCCAGCTCGCGAACAGGGGGTAGCACAGATACGCAGTATTTT.